This T cell receptor (beta chain) stems from a study of cytomegalovirus exposure and HLA in healthy donors (dated by TCRdb to 2015 to 2018). With respect to the entire study: An earlier analysis of a few hundred of the donors reported under 300 Gb of sequence data and some 110 million unique TCR beta sequences obtained from approximately 180 million T cells. Around 320 gigabases of sequencing data and approximately 80 million unique TCR sequences were included in an early release covering 550 to 650 HLA-typed donors. Among the roughly 430 genotyped donors, roughly 80% belonged to the genetic ancestry cluster associated with self-reported Caucasian donors. The aim of the study was to test whether cataloging public T cell receptors could identify signatures of past pathogen exposure. Using immunosequencing, the study profiled T cell repertoires from 666 subjects and related those repertoires to cytomegalovirus serostatus. Along with the roughly 610-subject first cohort, a separate validation cohort of over a hundred different subjects was used. To predict cytomegalovirus infection status, the study combined high-throughput TCR immunosequencing, statistical association of individual TCRs with disease status, and machine learning. A later analysis re-analyzed previously published TCR beta repertoires from 650 to 800 donors and added high-resolution HLA genotyping to study TCR occurrence patterns. The later analysis used no new phenotypic data to find candidate immune exposures, relying instead on TCR beta sequences and their occurrence across donors. An earlier analysis of 450 to 750 of the donors used high-throughput TCR beta sequencing to judge whether each TCR beta V gene segment behaved as functional or pseudogenic. Donor age, sex, ethnicity and CMV serostatus were collected together with the repertoire data. In a later genetic analysis, genome-wide SNP genotypes for about three fifths of the 666 donors were used, and that subset was treated as a discovery cohort. All discovery cohort repertoires had been generated using a single sequencing platform. HLA typing included class I and class II loci at four-digit resolution. The number of donors typed differed by locus, with roughly 629-640 for A, B, C, DRB1 and DQB1, roughly 520 for DQA1, 606 for DPA1, and over 400 for DPB1. Roughly 5 DR-DQ haplotypes were handled as single units for association and clustering because linkage in the cohort was strong. Across about 380 genotyped donors of the cohort, an average of approximately 220,000 unique TCR beta nucleotide sequences per donor were sequenced, and approximately 17% of those sequences were non-productive. Findings and caveats that apply to the study as a whole: A later genetic analysis reported fewer N-insertions in productive TCRs among donors in an Asian-associated ancestry cluster than the roughly 620-donor mean. The study listed approximately 150 TCR beta chains as associated with cytomegalovirus. Because HLA typing was missing for some donors at each locus, association tests included only the typed subset. A later genetic analysis associated a missense DCLRE1C variant with V-gene and J-gene trimming of TCR beta chains, and an independent cohort replicated the association. In a later analysis, the rate of TCR association differed among HLA loci, with DRB1 alleles having the most associated TCRs and HLA-C alleles having the fewest. A further reported finding was that TCR beta sequences accurately predicted the HLA-A and HLA-B alleles for most subjects in the first cohort. In a later analysis, several top co-occurrence clusters were reported to appear linked to parvovirus B19, influenza, CMV and Epstein-Barr virus. Some IMGT-functional V segments, including TRBV6-2 and TRBV6-3, could not be distinguished by the 87-base-pair reads and were therefore excluded. Broadly in line with IMGT annotations, most TCR beta V segments showed up in productive rearrangements about 87% or about 30% of the time in an earlier analysis of several hundred of the donors. Across donors, most TCR sequences were observed very rarely, whereas some public TCRs were present in many individuals. It was suggested by the authors that the approach could potentially be generalized to other disease states and immunological phenotypes. In a later analysis, HLA-associated TCR beta chains showed more clonal expansion and lower generation probabilities than non-associated chains that were equally common. Because counts were too low, some 17 rarely observed V segments, including chromosome 9 orphons, were excluded from the earlier analysis of about 500 of the donors. Most CMV-associated TCR beta chains appeared to be HLA-restricted in a later analysis, and the HLA associations seemed to be driven largely by CMV exposure. This cohort had only TCR beta chains sequenced, and the lack of alpha or paired-chain data limited which features could be detected. The presence/absence analyses assumed that sequencing depth was roughly uniform across donors, and that assumption may not be true. CMV serostatus was the only immune exposure information available for the cohort. The sequencing pipeline was judged likely to have produced a cluster of highly shared sequence variants as a technical artifact. A later analysis associated about 17,000 TCR beta sequences with specific HLA alleles at a false discovery rate of 0.05. Linkage disequilibrium might explain the correlated functional status among segregating V segments, but an unknown experimental factor could not be excluded. In vitro tests confirmed that a few of the cytomegalovirus-associated TCR beta chains recognize cytomegalovirus antigens. When HLA alleles, especially DR and DQ, strongly co-occurred, attributing TCR associations to individual alleles was difficult. Cytomegalovirus status was reported to be diagnosed by the classifier with high specificity and sensitivity in both the original and validation cohorts.

The library was prepared using the immunoSEQ multiplex PCR assay. For the multiplex PCR, a mixture combining 60 forward primers for TCR Vbeta segments and 13 reverse primers for TCR Jbeta segments was used. The CDR3 region of rearranged TCR beta genes was amplified from genomic DNA by a multiplex PCR assay. The Illumina HiSeq System was used to sequence the amplified TCR beta libraries as 87-base-pair reads. Under the source paper's analysis protocol: In a later analysis, tens of millions of unique TCR beta chains were counted across the roughly 700 repertoires, and about 9.9 million of these chains were shared by at least two donors. A nearest-neighbor algorithm error-corrected the raw reads and collapsed the reads into unique sequences, merging closely related sequences to remove PCR and sequencing errors. CDR3 sequences were aligned to IMGT reference sequences to assign V, D and J gene segments. For a sequence to be retained, a match of at least six nucleotides was required to both a V gene segment and a J gene segment. A rearrangement counted as productive if the CDR3 had no stop codons and remained in frame with V and J, and every other rearrangement counted as non-productive. CDR3 was defined by IMGT convention, running from the second conserved V-encoded cysteine to the conserved J-encoded phenylalanine. Sequences without an unambiguous match to a single V gene segment were excluded from the earlier analysis of 587 of the donors. An earlier analysis of 587 of the donors called V segments functional above 56.7% productive rearrangements and segregating when the between-donor standard deviation exceeded 5%. To diagnose cytomegalovirus status from the catalog of TCR beta chain sequences, a statistical classification framework was built. A later analysis assigned V and J genes by comparing TCR nucleotide sequences with IMGT/GENE-DB human TR gene sequences. A later analysis assigned CDR3 sequences and most-parsimonious VDJ recombination scenarios with the TCRdist pipeline. A later analysis defined each TCR beta chain by its CDR3 amino acid sequence plus V-gene family, and excluded reads lacking a unique V-gene family. To address suspected cross-contamination and a sequencing artifact, a later analysis removed roughly 580 highly shared, low-generation-probability nucleotide sequences. In a later analysis, a clonal expansion index for each public chain was calculated from normalized within-repertoire ranks of inferred template counts. In a later analysis, generation probabilities were computed with a VDJ recombination model fitted to out-of-frame rearrangements, and the resulting probabilities were checked against IGoR. Hypergeometric tests were used in a later analysis to score TCR-TCR, TCR-HLA and TCR-CMV co-occurrence, with a repertoire-size bias correction applied to the TCR pairs. False discovery rates were estimated in a later analysis by permuting HLA or CMV assignments 20 times. A later analysis grouped co-occurring TCRs with DBSCAN, adding TCRdist sequence similarity when clustering within HLA-allele-positive subsets. Co-occurrence clustering excluded repertoires with fewer than 30,000 or more than 120,000 public chains, plus five with anomalous nucleotide sharing. TCRdb obtained this table from immuneACCESS and retained in-frame rearrangements with V and J assigned. These tables miss some clones; where compared with another copy, unresolved V genes account for less than half of the shortfall, and the remainder is unexplained. The V and J calls and clone size are taken from that table; D and trimming were inferred from the DNA. The sample table lists some 150,000 clones, about 72% of them with a count of one. About 2.5% of the sample is in the top ten clones.

In regard to this clone: The specificity of this receptor is unknown. No clone much larger than this one lies a single base away; base qualities are absent.

The cohort was made up of around 720 healthy bone marrow donors. At the time of sampling, all cohort members were nominally healthy, though unrecorded immune exposures were likely present. Of the approximately 700 cohort members, approximately 300 had positive CMV serostatus and 350 to 450 had negative CMV serostatus, and CMV serostatus was not recorded for the donor. Every donor gave a peripheral blood sample, and the peripheral blood mononuclear cells from that sample were used for TCR beta sequencing. The Qiagen DNeasy Blood Extraction Kit was used to extract genomic DNA from the blood cell samples. There are 17 amino acids in the CDR3, from cysteine to phenylalanine inclusive. CDR3 DNA only is kept here, 51 bases in frame from base 1. From the germline V gene, CDR1 is SGHVS and CDR2 is FQNEAQ. V has 4 bases trimmed and J has 6 bases trimmed; junction bases matching no gene number 12.

This clonotype was sampled from a human donor in good health. The V and J genes are TRBV7-8 and TRBJ1-5, with 10 junctional bases fitting TRBD1. Sequencing was performed on PBMCs. For the CDR3, the sequence is CASSSSLRTGGGQPQHF. The base sequence is TGTGCCAGCAGCTCCTCCCTTAGGACAGGGGGGGGTCAGCCCCAGCATTTT.